This TCR beta chain was sequenced in a study of response to subunit inactivated influenza vaccine (dated 2018 in TCRdb). Background for the entire study: Deep quantitative profiling of the T cell receptor repertoire was used in the study to follow responses to a trivalent subunit inactivated influenza vaccine.

This clonotype was seen only a few times. It has no known antigen specificity. No much larger clonotype is one base removed from it; base qualities were not supplied. Receptors were amplified or captured by RT-PCR. Sequencing took place on an Illumina HiSeq 2500. TCRdb handled the public reads itself, with Q25 trimming in fastp and clone calling in MiXCR, and kept productive beta chains. CDR3 protein duplicates are merged, each entry listing the most common genes and DNA. The sample table contains fewer than 600,000 distinct CDR3 sequences; only one count was recorded for 7.2% of them. The ten top clones hold roughly 14% of the sample. The CDR3 goes from the cysteine to the phenylalanine over 14 residues. The DNA shown is the 42-base CDR3, in frame from base 1. The junction shows trimming of 6 bases on V and 2 bases on J, and the gene matches do not reach 8 bases of it. The germline V gene (reference sequence) provides CDR1 DFQATT and CDR2 SNEGSKA.

The research as a whole found: The authors proposed that each seasonal influenza vaccination may bring in only a limited number of new T cells.

The sequence is built from TRBV20-1 and TRBJ2-5, with TRBD2 matching 8 junction bases. The sample was PBMCs from blood, taken roughly 24 months after vaccination. The receptor was isolated from a man aged 50 to 69 who received an inactivated influenza vaccine. Donor details come from another sample of the same person, matched by shared clones. This receptor carries the CDR3 CSASPRGGQETQYF. DNA sequence: TGCAGTGCCTCCCCTCGGGGGGGACAAGAGACCCAGTACTTC.